This record concerns one TCR beta chain sequence. Its target is unknown. The data originate from a study of glioma-infiltrating T cells after dendritic cell vaccination. Study-wide results and limits: The cohort had few patients with full blood and tumor sets. Survival was not directly related to TCR clonality in these patients.

Trimming cost V 1 base and J 4 bases, with 17 bases left between them. Germline V lookup: CDR1 LNHNV, CDR2 YYDKDF (reference sequence). The CDR3 runs 16 residues. No glioblastoma patient carried an isocitrate dehydrogenase mutation. Amplification used 60 V beta primers and 13 J beta primers. The assay was immunoSEQ multiplex PCR, and TCRdb's table has in-frame clones only and misses some. Altogether under 100,000 clones are present, around three quarters being singletons, with the ten largest covering 5.5% to 7%. The sample was blood, taken before dendritic cell vaccination. This clonotype was obtained from a human donor with glioblastoma. V is TRBV15 and J is TRBJ2-7; maybe TRBD1 (6 bases). The DNA of the CDR3 is TGTGCCACCAGCAGAGTTATGACAGGAGTCCTGTACGAGCAGTACTTC. Protein: CATSRVMTGVLYEQYF.